These 2 T cell receptor beta chains were all obtained from the same sample, sequenced in a study of post-analysis software for immune sequencing data. Overall study findings and caveats: The study found TRBV5-6, TRBV5-1 and TRBV20-1 among roughly 5 TRBV segments more frequent in patients than controls.

Antigens for these TCRs are unknown. Libraries were made from TCR beta cDNA, and they carried unique molecular identifiers. TCRdb re-called the PCR reads through MiXCR, storing one row per CDR3 protein. The table records over 700,000 distinct CDR3 sequences, 30% of them present only once. Material for sequencing was blood. Receptors originate from a girl aged 10 to 17 with multiple sclerosis.

The chain employs TRBV7-2 and TRBJ2-7, with 12 bases that match TRBD2. This CDR3 spans 16 amino acids. The V gene's germline CDR1 is SGHTA and CDR2 FQGNSA. Trimming cost V 5 bases and J 0 bases; bases outside gene matches: 5. Here the CDR3 DNA reads TGTGCCAGCAGCGCGACTAGCGGGAGTGACTCCTACGAGCAGTACTTC. Protein: CASSATSGSDSYEQYF.

The gene calls are TRBV4-1 and TRBJ1-5; the D is unclear. The CDR3 sequence is 15 residues long. V lost 0 bases and J lost 3, with 9 bases in between. Germline V CDR1 and CDR2: MGHRA, YSYEKL. The CDR3 loop is CASSQEETPNQPQHF. The CDR3 DNA is TGCGCCAGCAGCCAAGAAGAGACACCCAATCAGCCCCAGCATTTT.